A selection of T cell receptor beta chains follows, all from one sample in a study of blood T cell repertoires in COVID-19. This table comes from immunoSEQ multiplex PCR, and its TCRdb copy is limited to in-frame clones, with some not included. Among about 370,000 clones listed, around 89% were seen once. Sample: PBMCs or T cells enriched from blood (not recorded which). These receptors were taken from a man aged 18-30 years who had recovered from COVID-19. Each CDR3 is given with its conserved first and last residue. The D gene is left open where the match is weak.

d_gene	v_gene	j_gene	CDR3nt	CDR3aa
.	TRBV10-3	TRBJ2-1	TGTGCCATCAGTGAGATAGCAGGGGATGAGCAGTTCTTC	CAISEIAGDEQFF
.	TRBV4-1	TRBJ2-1	TGCGCCAGCAGCCTAAACCTGGCGGTACAGGGTAGGTATGAGCAGTTCTTC	CASSLNLAVQGRYEQFF
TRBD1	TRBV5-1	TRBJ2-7	TGCGCCAGCAGCTTTGCGGCCAGGGGGCTCTCCTACGAGCAGTACTTC	CASSFAARGLSYEQYF
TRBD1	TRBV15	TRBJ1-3	TGTGCCACCAGCACGGAGGGGGCGAGTGGAAACACCATATATTTT	CATSTEGASGNTIYF
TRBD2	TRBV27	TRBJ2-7	TGTGCCAGCAGTTCGACGCTAGCGGGTACCTACGAGCAGTACTTC	CASSSTLAGTYEQYF
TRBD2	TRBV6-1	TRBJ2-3	TGTGCCAGCAGTGAACTAGCGGACACAGATACGCAGTATTTT	CASSELADTDTQYF
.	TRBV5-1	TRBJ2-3	TGCGCCAGCAGGAGCGCGGGGAGGACAGATACGCAGTATTTT	CASRSAGRTDTQYF
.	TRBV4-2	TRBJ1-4	TGTGCCAGCAGCCAAGACTATACTGGAAAACTGTTTTTT	CASSQDYTGKLFF
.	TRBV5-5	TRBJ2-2	TGTGCCAGCAGCTTAAGACATTCGAACACCGGGGAGCTGTTTTTT	CASSLRHSNTGELFF
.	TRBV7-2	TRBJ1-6	TGTGCCAGCAGCGTACAGGGCAGGGGTGGATCACCCCTCCACTTT	CASSVQGRGGSPLHF
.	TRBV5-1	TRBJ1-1	TGCGCCAGCGGCAATCGGGAGACAGTCAACACTGAAGCTTTCTTT	CASGNRETVNTEAFF
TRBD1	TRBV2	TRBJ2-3	TGTGCCAGCAGCAACCGGGACAGGGAGACAGATACGCAGTATTTT	CASSNRDRETDTQYF
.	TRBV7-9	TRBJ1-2	TGTGCCAGCAGCTTAGAGCCGGTGCGGGAAAGATATGGCTACACCTTC	CASSLEPVRERYGYTF
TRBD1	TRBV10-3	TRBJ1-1	TGTGCCATCAGTGGAAGCGGACAGGGGGCCCCTGAAGCTTTCTTT	CAISGSGQGAPEAFF
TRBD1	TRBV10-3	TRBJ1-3	TGTGCCATCACGGGACAGCCATTATTCTCTGGAAACACCATATATTTT	CAITGQPLFSGNTIYF
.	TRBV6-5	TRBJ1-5	TGTGCCAGCAGTTACCGGGGAGGAGGTCAGCCCCAGCATTTT	CASSYRGGGQPQHF
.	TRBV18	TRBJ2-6	TGTGCCAGCTCTCTAAACTCTGGGGCCAACGTCCTGACTTTC	CASSLNSGANVLTF
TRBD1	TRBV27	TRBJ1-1	TGTGCCAGCAGCCCGACAGGGTCTGAAGCTTTCTTT	CASSPTGSEAFF
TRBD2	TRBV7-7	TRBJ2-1	TGTGCCAGCAGCTCCGGGGGGAGGCCCCACAATGAGCAGTTCTTC	CASSSGGRPHNEQFF
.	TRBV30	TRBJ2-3	TGTGCCTGGAGTATGCGCGGTCCTAGCACAGATACGCAGTATTTT	CAWSMRGPSTDTQYF
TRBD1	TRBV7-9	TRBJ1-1	TGTGCGGAAAGACAGGGAACTCAGACTGAAGCTTTCTTT	CAERQGTQTEAFF
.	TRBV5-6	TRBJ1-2	TGTGCCAGCAGCTTGGCCGATGGCTACACCTTC	CASSLADGYTF
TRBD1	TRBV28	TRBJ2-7	TGTGCCAGCAATCTCCAGGGGGCGCGGGAGCAGTACTTC	CASNLQGAREQYF
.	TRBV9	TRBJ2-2	TGTGCCAGCAGCGCCGGAGGGGCTTCAACCGGGGAGCTGTTTTTT	CASSAGGASTGELFF
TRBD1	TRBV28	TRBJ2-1	TGTGCCAGCAGTCTCCCAACTACAAACAGGGGCCACTTAGATGAGCAGTTCTTC	CASSLPTTNRGHLDEQFF
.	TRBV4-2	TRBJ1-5	TGTGCCAGCAGCCAAGACTTAGGGGGGGCTAATCAGCCCCAGCATTTT	CASSQDLGGANQPQHF